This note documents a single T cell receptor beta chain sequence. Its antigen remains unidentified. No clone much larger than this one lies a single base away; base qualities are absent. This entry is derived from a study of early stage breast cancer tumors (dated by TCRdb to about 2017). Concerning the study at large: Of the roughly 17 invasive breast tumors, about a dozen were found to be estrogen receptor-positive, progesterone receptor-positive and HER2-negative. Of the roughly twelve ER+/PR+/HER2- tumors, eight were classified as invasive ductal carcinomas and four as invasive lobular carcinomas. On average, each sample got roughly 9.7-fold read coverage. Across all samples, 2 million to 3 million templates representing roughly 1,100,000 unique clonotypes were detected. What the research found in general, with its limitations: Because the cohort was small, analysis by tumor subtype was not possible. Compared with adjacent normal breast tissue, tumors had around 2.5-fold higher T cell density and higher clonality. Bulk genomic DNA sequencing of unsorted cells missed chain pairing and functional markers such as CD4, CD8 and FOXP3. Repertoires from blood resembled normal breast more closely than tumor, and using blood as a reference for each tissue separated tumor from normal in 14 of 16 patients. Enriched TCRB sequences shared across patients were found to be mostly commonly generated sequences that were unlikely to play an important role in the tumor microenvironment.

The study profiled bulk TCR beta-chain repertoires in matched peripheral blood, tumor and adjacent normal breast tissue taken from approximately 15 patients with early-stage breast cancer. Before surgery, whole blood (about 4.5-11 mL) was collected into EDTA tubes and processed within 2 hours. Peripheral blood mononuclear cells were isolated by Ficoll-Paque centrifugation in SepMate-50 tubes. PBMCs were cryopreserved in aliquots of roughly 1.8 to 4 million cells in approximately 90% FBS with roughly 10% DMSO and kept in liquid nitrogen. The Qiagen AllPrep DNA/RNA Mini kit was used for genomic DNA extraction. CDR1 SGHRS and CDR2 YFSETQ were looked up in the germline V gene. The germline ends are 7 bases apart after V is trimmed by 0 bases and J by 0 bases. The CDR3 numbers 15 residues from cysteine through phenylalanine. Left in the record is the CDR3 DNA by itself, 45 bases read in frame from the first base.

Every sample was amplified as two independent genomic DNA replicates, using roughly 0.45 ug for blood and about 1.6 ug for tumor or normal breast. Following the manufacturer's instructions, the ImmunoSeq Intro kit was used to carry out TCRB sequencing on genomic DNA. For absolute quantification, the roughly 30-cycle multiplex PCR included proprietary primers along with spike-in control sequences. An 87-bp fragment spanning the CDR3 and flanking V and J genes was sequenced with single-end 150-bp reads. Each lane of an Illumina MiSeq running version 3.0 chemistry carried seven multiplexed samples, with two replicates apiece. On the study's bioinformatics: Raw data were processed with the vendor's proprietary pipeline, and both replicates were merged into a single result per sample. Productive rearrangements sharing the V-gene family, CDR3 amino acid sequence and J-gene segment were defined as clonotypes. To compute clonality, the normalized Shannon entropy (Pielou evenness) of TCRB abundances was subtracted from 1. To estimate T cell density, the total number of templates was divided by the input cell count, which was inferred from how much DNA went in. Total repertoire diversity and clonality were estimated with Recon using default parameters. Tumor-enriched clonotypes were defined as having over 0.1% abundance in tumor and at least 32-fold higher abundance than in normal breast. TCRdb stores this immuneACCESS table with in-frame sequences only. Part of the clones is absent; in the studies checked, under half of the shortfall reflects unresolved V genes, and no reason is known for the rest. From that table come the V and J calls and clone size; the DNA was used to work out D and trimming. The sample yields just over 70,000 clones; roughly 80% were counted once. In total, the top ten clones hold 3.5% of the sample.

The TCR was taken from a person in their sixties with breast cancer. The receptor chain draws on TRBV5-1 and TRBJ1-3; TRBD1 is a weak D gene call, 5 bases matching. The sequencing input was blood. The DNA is TGCGCCAGCAGCTTGGACGGGGGCTCTGGAAACACCATATATTTT. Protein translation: CASSLDGGSGNTIYF.